A selection of T cell receptor beta chains follows, all from one sample in a study of shared clonotypes between healthy human individuals. Sequenced by immunoSEQ multiplex PCR; TCRdb stores in-frame clones only, minus some. The table has around 700,000 clones, 90% to 95% seen once. Sequenced material: naive CD8+ T cells sorted from blood. The receptors were sampled from a man aged 25-45 years in good health. Each CDR3 is given with its conserved first and last residue. D genes are given only for firm matches. For some rows the clone size is stated as once, few or many, or as a class when expanded; others skip it.

J	V	size	D	DNA	CDR3
TRBJ2-7	TRBV28	-	TRBD2	TGTGCCAGCAGTTATGTTTTTGGGGCTAGCGGGAGAATCTACGAGCAGTACTTC	CASSYVFGASGRIYEQYF
TRBJ2-7	TRBV6-1	-	-	TGTGCCAGCAGTCACAGGACAAGCTCCTACGAGCAGTACTTC	CASSHRTSSYEQYF
TRBJ2-3	TRBV27	-	TRBD1	TGTGCCAGCAGTTCGCGCGGGACAGGGGTTATAGGTACAGATACGCAGTATTTT	CASSSRGTGVIGTDTQYF
TRBJ2-1	TRBV6-1	-	TRBD1	TGTGCCAGCAGTGAGACATGGGGACAGCTAGACAATGAGCAGTTCTTC	CASSETWGQLDNEQFF
TRBJ2-5	TRBV11-2	-	-	TGTGCCAGCAGCTTAGGGGGGCAACAAGAGACCCAGTACTTC	CASSLGGQQETQYF
TRBJ2-7	TRBV27	once	TRBD2	TGTGCCAGCAGCTCGCCGGGACTAGCGGCCTACGAGCAGTACTTC	CASSSPGLAAYEQYF
TRBJ2-7	TRBV9	-	TRBD1	TGTGCCAGCAGCGCCGACAGGGGGCCGGCGCACTTC	CASSADRGPAHF
TRBJ2-1	TRBV7-9	-	TRBD2	TGTGCCAGCAGCCCGCCGGGGGGATACAATGAGCAGTTCTTC	CASSPPGGYNEQFF
TRBJ2-2	TRBV4-2	-	-	TGTGCCAGCAGCGAAGGGGACGGGGGCGGCGGGGAGCTGTTTTTT	CASSEGDGGGGELFF
TRBJ2-3	TRBV29-1	-	TRBD2	TGCAGCGTTGAGTCTAGCGGGAGGACTGGTGGAGATACGCAGTATTTT	CSVESSGRTGGDTQYF
TRBJ2-3	TRBV7-2	-	-	TGTGCCAGCAGCTTAGTGGTTCAAGATACGCAGTATTTT	CASSLVVQDTQYF
TRBJ1-2	TRBV6-6	-	-	TGTGCCAGCAGTTACCGCGCGGAGACCTATGGCTACACCTTC	CASSYRAETYGYTF
TRBJ1-5	TRBV7-9	-	-	TGTGCCAGCAGCTTTCAAGGGGAAAACAATCAGCCCCAGCATTTT	CASSFQGENNQPQHF
TRBJ2-3	TRBV5-6	-	-	TGTGCCAGCAGCTTGCTCGGGATCACAGATACGCAGTATTTT	CASSLLGITDTQYF
TRBJ2-1	TRBV27	-	-	TGTGCCAGCAGTTTATCCGACTTCTACAATGAGCAGTTCTTC	CASSLSDFYNEQFF
TRBJ2-5	TRBV6-6	-	-	TGTGCCAGCAGCCTTGGAGTGGGAGTCCAAGAGACCCAGTACTTC	CASSLGVGVQETQYF
TRBJ2-7	TRBV27	-	-	TGTGCCAGCAGCCAAAGCCCAGGGCTCTTCCCCTACGAGCAGTACTTC	CASSQSPGLFPYEQYF
TRBJ2-3	TRBV5-4	-	-	TGTGCCAGCAGCTTCGGCGGGGACACAGATACGCAGTATTTT	CASSFGGDTDTQYF